This T cell receptor beta chain was found in a study of cytomegalovirus exposure and HLA in healthy donors. This clone was found once. Its antigen is undetermined. A read error may produce the germline difference seen at one junction end. Study-level points and caveats: The classifier, whose performance was assessed in both the original and validation cohorts, reportedly diagnosed cytomegalovirus status with high specificity and sensitivity. A later analysis reported that several of the most significant clusters appeared to be linked to common viral pathogens, among them Epstein-Barr virus. It was assumed in the presence/absence analyses that sequencing depth was roughly uniform across donors.

Primers included in the PCR were 60 Vbeta and 13 Jbeta primers. This table comes from immunoSEQ multiplex PCR, and its TCRdb copy is limited to in-frame clones, with some not included. In the table there are about 160,000 clones, approximately 79% of which are singletons. CDR1 is MRHNA, CDR2 SNTAGT, per germline. The CDR3 runs to 17 residues. The clonotype was recovered from a man in his forties in good health and CMV-seronegative. Sequencing was carried out using PBMCs. J is TRBJ2-6 and V is TRBV6-4; 8 nucleotides align to TRBD2. CDR3 bases: TGTGCCAGCAGTCCCACTAGCGGCAGCTCTGGGGCCAACGGCCTGACTTTC. Encoded protein: CASSPTSGSSGANGLTF.